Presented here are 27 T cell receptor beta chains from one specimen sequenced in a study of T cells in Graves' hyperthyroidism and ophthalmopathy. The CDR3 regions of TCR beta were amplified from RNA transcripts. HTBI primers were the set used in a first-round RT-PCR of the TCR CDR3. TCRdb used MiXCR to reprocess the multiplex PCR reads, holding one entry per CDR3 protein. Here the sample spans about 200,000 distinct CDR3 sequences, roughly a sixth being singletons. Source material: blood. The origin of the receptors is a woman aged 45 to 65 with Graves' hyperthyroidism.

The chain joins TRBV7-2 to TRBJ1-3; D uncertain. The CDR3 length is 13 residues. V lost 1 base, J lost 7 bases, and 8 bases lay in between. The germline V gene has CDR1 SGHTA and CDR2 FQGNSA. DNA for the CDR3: TGTGCCAGCAGCTTAGTAAGGGAGAACACCATATATTTT. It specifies CASSLVRENTIYF.

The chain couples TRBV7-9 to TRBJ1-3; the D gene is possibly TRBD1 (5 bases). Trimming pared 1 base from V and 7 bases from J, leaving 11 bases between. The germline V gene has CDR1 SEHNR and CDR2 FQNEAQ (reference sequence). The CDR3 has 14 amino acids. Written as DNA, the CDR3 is TGTGCCAGCAGCTTAGGGGCAGGGATGAACACCATATATTTT. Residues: CASSLGAGMNTIYF.

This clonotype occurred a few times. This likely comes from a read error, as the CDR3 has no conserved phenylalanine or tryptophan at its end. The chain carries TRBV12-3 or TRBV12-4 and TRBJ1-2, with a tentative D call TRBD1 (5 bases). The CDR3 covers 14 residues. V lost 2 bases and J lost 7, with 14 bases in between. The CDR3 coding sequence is TGTGCCAGCAGTTTACGGATAGTCGGGGGTGGCTACACCCTC. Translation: CASSLRIVGGGYTL.

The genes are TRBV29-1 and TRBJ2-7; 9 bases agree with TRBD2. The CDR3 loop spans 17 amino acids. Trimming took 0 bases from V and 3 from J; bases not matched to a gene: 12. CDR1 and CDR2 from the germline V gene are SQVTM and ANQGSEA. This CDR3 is CSVEDSLAGGEVYEQYF. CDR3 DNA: TGCAGCGTTGAAGACTCTCTGGCGGGAGGGGAGGTCTACGAGCAGTACTTC.

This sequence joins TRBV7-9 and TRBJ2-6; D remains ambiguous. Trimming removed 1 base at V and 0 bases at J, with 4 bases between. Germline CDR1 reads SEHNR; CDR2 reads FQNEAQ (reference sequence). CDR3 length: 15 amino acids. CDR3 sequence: CASSLVPSGANVLTF. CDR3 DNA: TGTGCCAGCAGCTTAGTCCCCTCTGGGGCCAACGTCCTGACTTTC.

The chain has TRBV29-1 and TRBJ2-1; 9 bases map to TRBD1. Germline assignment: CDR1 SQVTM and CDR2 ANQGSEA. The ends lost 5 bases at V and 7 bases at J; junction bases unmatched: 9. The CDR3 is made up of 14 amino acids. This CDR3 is CSVSPGQGRNEQFF. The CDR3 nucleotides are TGCAGCGTTTCACCGGGACAGGGTAGGAATGAGCAGTTCTTC.

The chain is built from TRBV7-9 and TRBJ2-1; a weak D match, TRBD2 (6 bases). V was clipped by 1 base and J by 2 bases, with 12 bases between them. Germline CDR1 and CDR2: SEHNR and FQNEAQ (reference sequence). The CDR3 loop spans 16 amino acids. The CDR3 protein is CASSLEAGGTYNEQFF. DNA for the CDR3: TGTGCCAGCAGCTTAGAAGCTGGCGGGACCTACAATGAGCAGTTCTTC.

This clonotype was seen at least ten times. CDR3 sequence (DNA): TGTGCCTGGAGTCAAGGGGCGACAATCAATGGCTACACCTTC. Residues: CAWSQGATINGYTF. The genes are TRBV30 and TRBJ1-2; the D gene is possibly TRBD1 (5 bases). The CDR3 is made up of 14 amino acids. Per the germline V gene, CDR1 is GTSNPN and CDR2 is SVGIG (reference sequence). Between the trimmed V and J ends, which lost 2 bases and 6 bases, there was a span of 16 bases. Full variable domain (remainder filled in from reference TRBV30 and TRBJ1-2): SQTIHQWPATLVQPVGSPLSLECTVEGTSNPNLYWYRQAAGRGLQLLFYSVGIGQISSEVPQNLSASRPQDRQFILSSKKLLLSDSGFYLCAWSQGATINGYTFGSGTRLTVV.

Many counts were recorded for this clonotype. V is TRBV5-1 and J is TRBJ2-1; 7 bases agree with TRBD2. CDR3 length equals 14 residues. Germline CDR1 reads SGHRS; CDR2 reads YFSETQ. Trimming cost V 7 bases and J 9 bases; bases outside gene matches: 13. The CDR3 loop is CASRWGTTKTEQFF. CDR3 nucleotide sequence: TGCGCCAGCCGCTGGGGGACTACCAAAACTGAGCAGTTCTTC.

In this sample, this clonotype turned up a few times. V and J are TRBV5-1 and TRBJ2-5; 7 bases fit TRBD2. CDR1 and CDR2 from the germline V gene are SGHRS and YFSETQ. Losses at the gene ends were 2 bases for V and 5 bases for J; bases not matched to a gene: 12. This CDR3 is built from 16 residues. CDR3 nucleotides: TGCGCCAGCAGCTTTTCGTTCGGCGGGAGAGTCGAGACCCAGTACTTC. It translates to CASSFSFGGRVETQYF. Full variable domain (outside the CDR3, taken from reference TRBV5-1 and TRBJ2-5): KAGVTQTPRYLIKTRGQQVTLSCSPISGHRSVSWYQQTPGQGLQFLFEYFSETQRNKGNFPGRFSGRQFSNSRSEMNVSTLELGDSALYLCASSFSFGGRVETQYFGPGTRLLVL.

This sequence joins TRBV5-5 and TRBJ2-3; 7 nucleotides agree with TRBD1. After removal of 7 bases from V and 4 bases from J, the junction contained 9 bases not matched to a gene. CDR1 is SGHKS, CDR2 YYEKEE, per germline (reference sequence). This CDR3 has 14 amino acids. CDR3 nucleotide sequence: TGTGCCAGCTTTAGGGACAGCGTGGCAGATACGCAGTATTTT. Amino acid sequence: CASFRDSVADTQYF.

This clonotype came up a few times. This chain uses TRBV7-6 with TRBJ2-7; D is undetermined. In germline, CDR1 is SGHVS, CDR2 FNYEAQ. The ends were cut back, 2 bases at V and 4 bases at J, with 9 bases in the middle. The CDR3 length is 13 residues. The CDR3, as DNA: TGTGCCAGCAGCTTACAGAGAGATTACGAGCAGTACTTC. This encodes CASSLQRDYEQYF. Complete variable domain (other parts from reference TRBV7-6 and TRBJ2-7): GAGVSQSPRYKVTKRGQDVALRCDPISGHVSLYWYRQALGQGPEFLTYFNYEAQQDKSGLPNDRFSAERPEGSISTLTIQRTEQRDSAMYRCASSLQRDYEQYFGPGTRLTVT.

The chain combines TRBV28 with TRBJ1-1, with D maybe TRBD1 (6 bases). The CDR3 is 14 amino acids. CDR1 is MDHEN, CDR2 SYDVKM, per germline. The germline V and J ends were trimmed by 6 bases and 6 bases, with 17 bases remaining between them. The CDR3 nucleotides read TGTGCCAGCAGGAATACACCGGGACAAGCTGAAGCTTTCTTT. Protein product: CASRNTPGQAEAFF.

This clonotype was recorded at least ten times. CDR3 loop: CASSLAGGRQGQYF. The CDR3 DNA is TGTGCCAGCAGCTTAGCTGGGGGAAGACAGGGCCAGTATTTT. The chain links TRBV7-6 to TRBJ2-3, with TRBD1 matching 7 bases. Germline V gives CDR1 SGHVS, CDR2 FNYEAQ. The V gene end was trimmed by 0 bases and the J gene end by 12 bases; junction bases not matched to a gene: 9. The CDR3 covers 14 residues.

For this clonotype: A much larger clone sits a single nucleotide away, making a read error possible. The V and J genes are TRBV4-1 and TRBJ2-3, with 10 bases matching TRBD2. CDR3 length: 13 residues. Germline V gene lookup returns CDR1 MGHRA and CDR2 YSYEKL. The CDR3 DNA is TGCACCAGCGGACTAGCGGGCACAGATACGCAGTATTTT. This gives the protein CTSGLAGTDTQYF.

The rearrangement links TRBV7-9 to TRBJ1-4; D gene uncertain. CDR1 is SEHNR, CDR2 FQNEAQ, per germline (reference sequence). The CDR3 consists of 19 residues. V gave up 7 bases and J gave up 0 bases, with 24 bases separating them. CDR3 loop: CASNLTHRASGATNEKLFF. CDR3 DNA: TGTGCCAGCAACCTAACTCACCGGGCTTCGGGTGCAACTAATGAAAAACTGTTTTTT.

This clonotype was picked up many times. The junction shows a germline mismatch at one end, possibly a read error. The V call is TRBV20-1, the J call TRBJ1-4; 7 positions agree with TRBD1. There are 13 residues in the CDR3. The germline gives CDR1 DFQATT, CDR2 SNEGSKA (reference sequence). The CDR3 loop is CSARDRDGEKLFF. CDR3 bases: TGCAGTGCGAGAGACAGGGATGGGGAAAAACTGTTTTTT.

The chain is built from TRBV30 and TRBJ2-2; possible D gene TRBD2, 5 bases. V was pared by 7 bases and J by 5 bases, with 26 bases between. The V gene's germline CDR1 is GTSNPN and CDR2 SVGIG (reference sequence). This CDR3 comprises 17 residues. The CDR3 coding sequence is TGTGCCTTACATACCCTTAACGGCGGGCTGGGAACCGGGGAGCTGTTTTTT. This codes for CALHTLNGGLGTGELFF. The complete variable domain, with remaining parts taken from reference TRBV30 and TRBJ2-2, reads SQTIHQWPATLVQPVGSPLSLECTVEGTSNPNLYWYRQAAGRGLQLLFYSVGIGQISSEVPQNLSASRPQDRQFILSSKKLLLSDSGFYLCALHTLNGGLGTGELFFGEGSRLTVL.

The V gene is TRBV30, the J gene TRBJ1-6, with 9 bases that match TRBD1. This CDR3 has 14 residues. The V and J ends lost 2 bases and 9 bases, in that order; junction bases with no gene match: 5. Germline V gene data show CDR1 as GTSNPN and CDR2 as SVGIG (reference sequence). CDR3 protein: CAWSMTGGGSPLHF. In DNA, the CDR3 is TGTGCCTGGAGTATGACAGGGGGTGGTTCACCCCTCCACTTT.

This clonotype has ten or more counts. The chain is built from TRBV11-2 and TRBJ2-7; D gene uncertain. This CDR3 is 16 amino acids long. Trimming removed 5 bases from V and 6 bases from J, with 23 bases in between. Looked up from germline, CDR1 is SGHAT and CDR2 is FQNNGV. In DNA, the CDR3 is TGTGCCAGCAGCCCCGTTCAGACGGATGTAGGACGCGAGCAGTACTTC. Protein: CASSPVQTDVGREQYF.

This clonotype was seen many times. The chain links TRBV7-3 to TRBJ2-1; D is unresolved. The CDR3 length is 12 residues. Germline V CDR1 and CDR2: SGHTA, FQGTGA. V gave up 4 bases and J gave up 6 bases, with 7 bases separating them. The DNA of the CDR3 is TGTGCCAGCAGCTACGAGAGCAATGAGCAGTTCTTC. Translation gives CASSYESNEQFF.

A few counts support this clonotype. For the CDR3, the DNA is TGTGCCAGCAGTTACTCTCGGGACTCTGGAAACACCATATATTTT. Translating it yields CASSYSRDSGNTIYF. V and J are TRBV6-6 and TRBJ1-3; D remains ambiguous. This CDR3 has 15 amino acids. In germline, CDR1 is MNHNY, CDR2 SVGAGI (reference sequence). Trimming shortened V by 0 bases and J by 0 bases, and 6 bases separated the two germline ends.

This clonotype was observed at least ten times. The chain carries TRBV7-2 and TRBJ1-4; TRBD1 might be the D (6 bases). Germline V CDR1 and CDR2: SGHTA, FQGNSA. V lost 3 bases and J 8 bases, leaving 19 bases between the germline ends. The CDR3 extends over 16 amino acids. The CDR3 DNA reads TGTGCCAGCAGCTTCATCCCCAGGGGCGCGGTGGAAAAACTGTTTTTT. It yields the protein CASSFIPRGAVEKLFF. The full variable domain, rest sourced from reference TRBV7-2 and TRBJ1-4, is GAGVSQSPSNKVTEKGKDVELRCDPISGHTALYWYRQSLGQGLEFLIYFQGNSAPDKSGLPSDRFSAERTGGSVSTLTIQRTQQEDSAVYLCASSFIPRGAVEKLFFGSGTQLSVL.

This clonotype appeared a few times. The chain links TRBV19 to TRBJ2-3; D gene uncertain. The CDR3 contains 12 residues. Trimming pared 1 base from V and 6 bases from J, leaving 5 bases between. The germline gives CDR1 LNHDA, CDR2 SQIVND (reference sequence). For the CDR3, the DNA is TGTGCCAGTAGTATAGTCGGGGATACGCAGTATTTT. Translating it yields CASSIVGDTQYF. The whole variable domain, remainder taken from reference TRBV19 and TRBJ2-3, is DGGITQSPKYLFRKEGQNVTLSCEQNLNHDAMYWYRQDPGQGLRLIYYSQIVNDFQKGDIAEGYSVSREKKESFPLTVTSAQKNPTAFYLCASSIVGDTQYFGPGTRLTVL.

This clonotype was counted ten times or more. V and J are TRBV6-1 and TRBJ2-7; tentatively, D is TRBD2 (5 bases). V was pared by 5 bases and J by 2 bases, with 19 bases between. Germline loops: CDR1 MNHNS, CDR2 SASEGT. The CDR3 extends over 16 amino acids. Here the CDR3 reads CASSKGAPLGTYEQYF. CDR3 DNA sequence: TGTGCCAGCAGTAAGGGAGCGCCCCTGGGGACCTACGAGCAGTACTTC.

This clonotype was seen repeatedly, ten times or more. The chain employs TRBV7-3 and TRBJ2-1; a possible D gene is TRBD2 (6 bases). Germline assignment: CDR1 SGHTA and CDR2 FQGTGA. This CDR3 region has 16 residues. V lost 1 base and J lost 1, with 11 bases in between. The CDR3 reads CASSLMGSGSYNEQFF. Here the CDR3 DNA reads TGTGCCAGCAGCTTAATGGGTAGCGGATCCTACAATGAGCAGTTCTTC.

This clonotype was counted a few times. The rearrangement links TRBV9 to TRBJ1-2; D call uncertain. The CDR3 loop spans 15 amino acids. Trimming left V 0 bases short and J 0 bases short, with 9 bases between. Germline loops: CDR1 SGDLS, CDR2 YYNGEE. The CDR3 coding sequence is TGTGCCAGCAGCGTAGCCCCAGGAGCTAACTATGGCTACACCTTC. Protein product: CASSVAPGANYGYTF. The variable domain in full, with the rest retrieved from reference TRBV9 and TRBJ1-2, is DSGVTQTPKHLITATGQRVTLRCSPRSGDLSVYWYQQSLDQGLQFLIQYYNGEERAKGNILERFSAQQFPDLHSELNLSSLELGDSALYFCASSVAPGANYGYTFGSGTRLTVV.